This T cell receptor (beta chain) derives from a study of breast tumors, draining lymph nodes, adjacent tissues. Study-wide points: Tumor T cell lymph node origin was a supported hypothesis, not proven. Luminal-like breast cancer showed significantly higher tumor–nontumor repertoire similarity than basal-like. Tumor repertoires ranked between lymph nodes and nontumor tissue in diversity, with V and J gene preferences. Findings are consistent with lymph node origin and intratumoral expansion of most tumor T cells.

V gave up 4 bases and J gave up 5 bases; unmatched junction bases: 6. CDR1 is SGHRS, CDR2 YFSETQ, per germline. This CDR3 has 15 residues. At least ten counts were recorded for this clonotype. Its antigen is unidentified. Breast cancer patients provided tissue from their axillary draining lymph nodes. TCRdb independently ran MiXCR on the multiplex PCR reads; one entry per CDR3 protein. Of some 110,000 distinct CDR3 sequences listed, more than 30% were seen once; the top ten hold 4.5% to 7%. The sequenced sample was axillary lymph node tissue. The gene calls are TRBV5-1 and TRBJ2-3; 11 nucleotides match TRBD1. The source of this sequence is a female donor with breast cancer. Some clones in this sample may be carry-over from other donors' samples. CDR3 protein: CASSAGQGAGDTQYF. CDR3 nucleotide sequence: TGCGCCAGCAGCGCCGGACAGGGGGCAGGAGATACGCAGTATTTT.